At least ten counts were recorded for the clone carrying this TCR beta chain. Germline-derived CDR1 and CDR2 are SGDLS and YYNGEE. V lost 3 bases to trimming and J lost 5 bases, with 11 bases between them. CDR3 length: 14 residues. Construction of TCR beta libraries was performed using quantitative 5'-RACE with molecular barcodes. TCRdb reprocessed the 5' RACE reads with MiXCR, giving one entry per CDR3 protein. The sample shows about 250,000 distinct CDR3 sequences, roughly 8.2% of them seen only once. The data were obtained in a study of CD8 T cells in ankylosing spondylitis. The rearrangement links TRBV9 to TRBJ1-4; the D gene is possibly TRBD1 (6 bases). This receptor was identified in a female donor with ankylosing spondylitis or in good health (not recorded which). Sequences were obtained from blood, either unsorted or a sorted T cell fraction (not recorded which). Here the CDR3 reads CASSETGSNEKLFF. CDR3 nucleotides: TGTGCCAGCAGCGAAACAGGGTCCAATGAAAAACTGTTTTTT.